Following are 27 T cell receptor beta chains from one sample sequenced in a study of identical twins. TCRdb processed the 5' RACE reads anew with MiXCR; each CDR3 protein has one entry. The table lists roughly 250,000 distinct CDR3 sequences, roughly 7% of them singletons, with roughly 3.6% in the top ten. The data were also submitted as part of a second study, on yellow fever vaccine responses in identical twins.

Sample: memory (CD45RO+) T cells sorted from blood. The receptors come from a young woman in good health.

The V gene is TRBV6-1, the J gene TRBJ1-2, with D possibly TRBD1 on 5 matching bases. The CDR3 totals 12 residues. Trimming stripped 3 bases from V and 4 bases from J, with 6 bases between. The germline CDR1 and CDR2 sequences are MNHNS and SASEGT. For the CDR3, the DNA is TGTGCCAGCAGTGAGGGACTCTATGGCTACACCTTC. Translated: CASSEGLYGYTF.

The chain recombines TRBV14 with TRBJ2-5; 16 bases fit TRBD2. The germline gives CDR1 SGHDN, CDR2 FVKESK. CDR3 length: 17 amino acids. V lost 1 base to trimming and J lost 2 bases; unmatched junction nucleotides: 1. CDR3 coding DNA: TGTGCCAGCAGCCAAGGGGGACTAGCGGGAGGGCAAGAGACCCAGTACTTC. Its translation is CASSQGGLAGGQETQYF.

This clonotype has just a few counts. The chain's CDR3 is CASSPLRTGTSYEQYF. CDR3 sequence (DNA): TGTGCCAGCAGCCCCCTTCGCACGGGTACCTCCTACGAGCAGTACTTC. V and J are TRBV3-1 and TRBJ2-7; D is unclear. Germline V gene lookup returns CDR1 LGHDT and CDR2 YNNKEL (reference sequence). V was shortened by 4 bases and J by 0 bases, with 16 bases between the two germline ends. This CDR3 is built from 16 residues.

This clonotype was observed a few times. This sequence joins TRBV28 and TRBJ1-1; D gene ambiguous. The germline CDR1 and CDR2 sequences are MDHEN and SYDVKM. V was pared by 6 bases and J by 6 bases, with 14 bases between. CDR3 size: 13 residues. Written as DNA, the CDR3 is TGTGCCAGCAGCCGAGGCAGATCCGCTGAAGCTTTCTTT. Amino acids: CASSRGRSAEAFF.

The chain combines TRBV20-1 with TRBJ2-7, with 10 positions matching TRBD2. This CDR3 has 15 amino acids. Germline loops: CDR1 DFQATT, CDR2 SNEGSKA (reference sequence). V was pared by 5 bases and J by 4 bases, with 11 bases of the junction left unmatched. The CDR3 DNA reads as TGCAGTGCTGCGAGGCCTAGCGGGAGTCTTTACGAGCAGTACTTC. Translated: CSAARPSGSLYEQYF.

The V and J genes are TRBV11-2 and TRBJ2-5, with D possibly called TRBD1 or TRBD2 (5 bases each). V was trimmed by 5 bases and J by 2 bases, leaving 18 bases between them. From germline, CDR1 is SGHAT and CDR2 FQNNGV. CDR3 size: 16 residues. CDR3 sequence: CASSPRDGASQETQYF. The CDR3 nucleotides are TGTGCCAGCAGCCCACGGGACGGCGCATCTCAAGAGACCCAGTACTTC. Supplemented by reference TRBV11-2 and TRBJ2-5, the full variable domain reads EAGVAQSPRYKIIEKRQSVAFWCNPISGHATLYWYQQILGQGPKLLIQFQNNGVVDDSQLPKDRFSAERLKGVDSTLKIQPAKLEDSAVYLCASSPRDGASQETQYFGPGTRLLVL.

The gene calls are TRBV7-2 and TRBJ2-7, with 7 bases lining up with TRBD1. This CDR3 contains 15 residues. Trimming took 4 bases from V and 6 from J; bases not matched to a gene: 12. CDR1 is SGHTA, CDR2 FQGNSA, per germline. This chain's CDR3 is CASSSRATGLREQYV. CDR3 bases: TGTGCCAGCAGCTCCCGGGCGACAGGGTTGCGCGAGCAGTACGTC.

The chain is built from TRBV6-2 or TRBV6-3 and TRBJ2-3; 7 bases agree with TRBD2. The trim removed 0 bases at V and 10 bases at J, leaving 10 bases unmatched. Germline-derived CDR1 and CDR2 are MNHEY and SVGEGT. The CDR3 extends over 15 amino acids. Here the CDR3 DNA reads TGTGCCAGCAGTTACTCGACTTTGCGGGGGTATCCGCAGTATTTT. This encodes CASSYSTLRGYPQYF.

This clonotype was counted ten times or more. The rearrangement links TRBV6-5 to TRBJ2-2, with D perhaps given as TRBD1 or TRBD2 (5 bases each). The germline V and J ends were trimmed by 2 bases and 4 bases, with 8 bases remaining between them. Germline V gene lookup returns CDR1 MNHEY and CDR2 SVGAGI. The CDR3 contains 14 residues. The CDR3 protein is CASSYRDGTGELFF. The CDR3 region has the DNA TGTGCCAGCAGTTACCGGGACGGCACCGGGGAGCTGTTTTTT.

This clonotype was seen a handful of times. In nucleotides, the CDR3 is TGTGCCAGCAGCTTAGAGTTAACGGGGGCGAGCTCCTACAATGAGCAGTTCTTC. Translated: CASSLELTGASSYNEQFF. J is TRBJ2-1 and V is TRBV11-1; D possibly uses TRBD1 or TRBD2 (6 bases each). V shed 1 base and J shed 0 bases, with 16 bases lying between them. CDR1 SGHAT and CDR2 FQDESV come from the germline V gene (reference sequence). The CDR3 extends over 18 amino acids. The full variable domain, completed using reference TRBV11-1 and TRBJ2-1, is EAEVAQSPRYKITEKSQAVAFWCDPISGHATLYWYRQILGQGPELLVQFQDESVVDDSQLPKDRFSAERLKGVDSTLKIQPAELGDSAMYLCASSLELTGASSYNEQFFGPGTRLTVL.

The V gene is TRBV12-3 or TRBV12-4, the J gene TRBJ2-3; D call uncertain. The CDR3 consists of 14 residues. The V gene lost 3 bases and the J gene lost 2 bases, with 9 bases spanning the gap. The CDR3 bases are TGTGCCAGCAGTTTGGGCTCCTACACAGATACGCAGTATTTT. Translating it yields CASSLGSYTDTQYF.

This clonotype was found a few times. The gene calls are TRBV28 and TRBJ2-1, with 8 bases lining up with TRBD2. V shed 6 bases, J shed 3 bases, and the junction held 10 bases outside the gene matches. The CDR3 sequence is 16 residues long. Germline assignment: CDR1 MDHEN and CDR2 SYDVKM. CDR3 in amino acids: CASRLHGGGYYNEQFF. CDR3 nucleotide sequence: TGTGCCAGCAGACTCCATGGCGGGGGGTACTACAATGAGCAGTTCTTC.

The J gene is TRBJ2-2, the V gene TRBV4-1; TRBD2 aligns across 7 bases. The germline gives CDR1 MGHRA, CDR2 YSYEKL. CDR3 length: 15 amino acids. The V segment lost 0 bases and the J segment 4 bases; nucleotides outside the gene matches: 2. CDR3 in DNA: TGCGCCAGCAGCCAAGAGGGGGGGGTCACCGGGGAGCTGTTTTTT. Encoded protein: CASSQEGGVTGELFF.

This clonotype was seen a few times. The CDR3 region has the DNA TGCAGTGCTACCGAAGGGCCCTCAGGGGCCCAGTACTTC. The encoded protein is CSATEGPSGAQYF. The chain has TRBV20-1 and TRBJ2-5, with D possibly TRBD1 on 6 matching bases. The germline CDR1 and CDR2 sequences are DFQATT and SNEGSKA (reference sequence). V lost 4 bases to trimming and J lost 9 bases, with 18 bases between them. This CDR3 region has 13 residues.

V and J are TRBV10-3 and TRBJ2-3; 8 bases line up with TRBD1. The J segment lost 0 bases and the V segment lost 7 bases, leaving 3 bases of the junction unmatched. This CDR3 comprises 14 residues. From germline, CDR1 is ENHRY and CDR2 SYGVKD. This CDR3 reads CAITRQGSTDTQYF. CDR3 nucleotide sequence: TGTGCCATCACGAGACAGGGGAGCACAGATACGCAGTATTTT.

This clonotype was seen at least ten times. The V call is TRBV3-1, the J call TRBJ1-2; tentatively, D is TRBD1 (6 bases). Germline CDR1 reads LGHDT; CDR2 reads YNNKEL (reference sequence). Trimming took off 4 bases at V and 4 bases at J, with 16 bases between the two ends. The length of the CDR3 is 15 residues. The CDR3 spells CASSLTDRELYGYTF. CDR3 DNA sequence: TGTGCCAGCAGCCTCACGGACAGAGAGCTCTATGGCTACACCTTC.

This clonotype was counted between two and nine times. This chain uses TRBV7-2 with TRBJ2-7; D gene ambiguous. CDR1 is SGHTA, CDR2 FQGNSA, per germline. The CDR3 consists of 15 residues. Trimming removed 2 bases at V and 1 base at J, with 12 bases between. CDR3 loop: CASSLQSDSSYEQYV. CDR3 DNA sequence: TGTGCCAGCAGCTTACAGTCAGATAGTTCCTACGAGCAGTACGTC.

The CDR3 nucleotides read TGTGCCAGCAGCCCATCTGGGAGCGGTGGCTACACCTTC. Its translation is CASSPSGSGGYTF. The V gene is TRBV6-1, the J gene TRBJ1-2; no reliable D call. The V and J ends lost 6 bases and 7 bases respectively, with 15 bases between them. Germline lookup yields CDR1 MNHNS and CDR2 SASEGT. This CDR3 spans 13 amino acids.

This clonotype was seen more than once but under ten times. The chain combines TRBV5-1 with TRBJ2-5; 8 bases match TRBD2. Germline V gene data show CDR1 as SGHRS and CDR2 as YFSETQ. V shed 4 bases, J shed 4 bases, and the junction held 12 bases outside the gene matches. This CDR3 is 16 amino acids long. The CDR3, as DNA: TGCGCCAGCAGCCCTACTAGCGGCAAAGCGGGAGAGACCCAGTACTTC. This codes for CASSPTSGKAGETQYF.

This clonotype has a count of ten or more. The chain links TRBV14 to TRBJ2-1; TRBD2 matches 8 bases. Germline trimming cut 6 bases from V and 3 bases from J; bases unmatched to any gene: 10. From germline, CDR1 is SGHDN and CDR2 FVKESK. CDR3 length: 16 amino acids. Written as DNA, the CDR3 is TGTGCCAGCAGTCCTGTTACGGGAGGGGACTACAATGAGCAGTTCTTC. It encodes CASSPVTGGDYNEQFF.

The chain is built from TRBV20-1 and TRBJ2-1; 9 positions match TRBD1. Germline CDR1 DFQATT, CDR2 SNEGSKA (reference sequence). Germline trimming cut 4 bases from V and 1 base from J; bases unmatched to any gene: 8. The CDR3 totals 16 residues. The CDR3 here is CSANSQQGASYNEQFF. As DNA, the CDR3 is TGCAGTGCTAATTCCCAACAGGGGGCATCCTACAATGAGCAGTTCTTC.

In its sample, this clonotype was seen many times. The V gene is TRBV6-5, the J gene TRBJ1-5; D uncertain. The CDR3 has 13 amino acids. V was pared by 3 bases and J by 6 bases, with 9 bases between. Germline V gene sequence: CDR1 MNHEY, CDR2 SVGAGI. CDR3 coding DNA: TGTGCCAGCAGTTATCGGGTGGCTCAGCCCCAGCATTTT. Protein sequence: CASSYRVAQPQHF.

This clonotype occurred many times. The rearrangement uses TRBV12-3 or TRBV12-4 and TRBJ2-1; TRBD2 matches at 8 bases. This CDR3 has 15 residues. Trimming took 7 bases from V and 4 from J; bases not matched to a gene: 9. The CDR3 loop is CASNYRGGSYNEQFF. The CDR3 nucleotides read TGTGCCAGCAACTACCGCGGGGGGTCTTACAATGAGCAGTTCTTC.

This rearrangement joins TRBV4-1 to TRBJ2-6; D not certain. Germline CDR1 is MGHRA and CDR2 is YSYEKL. The CDR3 loop spans 16 amino acids. V was shortened by 2 bases and J by 0 bases, with 8 bases between the two germline ends. For the CDR3, the DNA is TGCGCCAGCAGCCAAAACCAAGGCTCTGGGGCCAACGTCCTGACTTTC. This codes for CASSQNQGSGANVLTF.

This clonotype was counted a few times. J is TRBJ1-1 and V is TRBV7-9; no clear D. Germline-derived CDR1 and CDR2 are SEHNR and FQNEAQ (reference sequence). This CDR3 is 15 amino acids long. V was shortened by 5 bases and J by 0 bases, with 13 bases between the two germline ends. CDR3 nucleotides: TGTGCCAGCAGCCCGATGGTGGGGATGAACACTGAAGCTTTCTTT. Translation: CASSPMVGMNTEAFF.

The table lists this clonotype with many counts. The chain joins TRBV11-2 to TRBJ2-1; D may be TRBD2 (6 bases). Trimming pared 2 bases from V and 4 bases from J, leaving 15 bases between. The CDR3 loop spans 16 amino acids. Per the germline V gene, CDR1 is SGHAT and CDR2 is FQNNGV. Written as DNA, the CDR3 is TGTGCCAGCAGCTTAAAACGGGACTCGATTTACAATGAGCAGTTCTTC. Its protein product is CASSLKRDSIYNEQFF.

A few counts support this clonotype. The chain links TRBV6-5 to TRBJ2-3, with D perhaps TRBD2 (6 bases). The germline CDR1 and CDR2 sequences are MNHEY and SVGAGI. CDR3 length: 17 residues. Trimming took off 0 bases at V and 0 bases at J, with 13 bases between the two ends. The CDR3 here is CASSYSIGGASTDTQYF. CDR3 bases: TGTGCCAGCAGTTACTCGATAGGCGGGGCAAGCACAGATACGCAGTATTTT.